These T cell receptor beta chains were read from a single sample in a study of blood T cell repertoires in COVID-19. Clones were sequenced by immunoSEQ multiplex PCR, and TCRdb holds only the in-frame ones, with some missing. The sample has roughly 500,000 clones; 70% to 90% are singletons. The sequenced sample was PBMCs or T cells enriched from blood (not recorded which). The receptors were sampled from a woman in her thirties or forties who had recovered from COVID-19. Both conserved end residues are part of each CDR3. The D gene is left open where the match is weak. The size of a clone is reported for some rows only, either as once, few or many, or as a class for expanded clones.

V	D	J	size	DNA	CDR3
TRBV19	.	TRBJ1-1	.	.	CASTSDRWNTEAFF
TRBV5-1	.	TRBJ2-5	.	TGCGCCAGCAGCTATACAGGTCCGCAAGAGACCCAGTACTTC	CASSYTGPQETQYF
TRBV7-9	TRBD1	TRBJ1-2	.	TGTGCCAGCAGCTTCACAGGGGTGGACTATGGCTACACCTTC	CASSFTGVDYGYTF
TRBV28	.	TRBJ1-5	.	TGTGCCAGCGACCTTTGGGGCAACAATCAGCCCCAGCATTTT	CASDLWGNNQPQHF
TRBV6-2/TRBV6-3	.	TRBJ1-3	.	TGTGCCAGCAGTTACCCTGAGCCCGCGGATCCGGGAAACACCATATATTTT	CASSYPEPADPGNTIYF
TRBV11-2	TRBD2	TRBJ2-1	.	TGTGCCACGTCGGCGGGAGGGCCTATGAATGAGCAGTTCTTC	CATSAGGPMNEQFF
TRBV7-2	.	TRBJ2-1	.	TGTGCCAGCAGCTTAGGGCCAGTTGCCAATGAGCAGTTCTTC	CASSLGPVANEQFF
TRBV5-4	TRBD2	TRBJ2-7	once	TGTGCCAGCAGCCGGGGGACTAGTTCCCCCTACGAGCAGTACTTC	CASSRGTSSPYEQYF
TRBV14	.	TRBJ1-2	.	TGTGCCAGCAGCCAAGAAGAGCAGGGGAGATATGGCTACACCTTC	CASSQEEQGRYGYTF
TRBV19	.	TRBJ2-1	.	TGTGCCAGTAGTATAGCCCGAGCCAATGAGCAGTTCTTC	CASSIARANEQFF
TRBV7-9	.	TRBJ1-2	few	TGTGCCAGCAGCTTAGAACCGGTGGGCTACACCTTC	CASSLEPVGYTF
TRBV10-1	TRBD2	TRBJ2-7	.	TGCGCCAGCAGCGGACTAGGTTTTGACGAGCAGTACTTC	CASSGLGFDEQYF
TRBV27	.	TRBJ1-2	.	TGTGCCAGCAGTGCCCGACAGGATGGGAGGGGAGATGGCTACACCTTC	CASSARQDGRGDGYTF
TRBV4-3	.	TRBJ2-7	.	TGCGCCAGCAGCCACTCAGGAGGGAGAAACGAGCAGTACTTC	CASSHSGGRNEQYF
TRBV6-5	.	TRBJ1-2	.	TGTGCCAGCGCTTCCTCCTCAAGCGGGTTAGGTGGCTACACCTTC	CASASSSSGLGGYTF
TRBV21-1	.	TRBJ1-5	.	TGTGCCAGCAGCATGGAACAGTATAGCAATCAGCCCCAGCATTTT	CASSMEQYSNQPQHF
TRBV27	TRBD1	TRBJ2-1	.	TGTGCCAGCAGCCGAAGGGGGACAGTTCGGCAAACTCCCTATACGCATTCCTACAATGAGCAGTTCTTC	CASSRRGTVRQTPYTHSYNEQFF
TRBV15	TRBD1	TRBJ1-2	.	TGTGCCACCAGCAGAGGCGGGACAGCAACTAACTATGGCTACACCTTC	CATSRGGTATNYGYTF
TRBV11-2	.	TRBJ2-7	.	TGTGCCAGCAGCCCGTCCTACGAGCAGTACTTC	CASSPSYEQYF
TRBV9	TRBD2	TRBJ2-7	.	TGTGCCAGCAGCGTATCCAGCGGGAGTAGAGGCGAGCAGTACTTC	CASSVSSGSRGEQYF
TRBV9	.	TRBJ1-1	.	TGTGCCAGCAGCGTAGGTAGTGCCTTGAACACTGAAGCTTTCTTT	CASSVGSALNTEAFF
TRBV7-2	.	TRBJ2-7	.	TGTGCCAGCAGCTTAGACCGGACGGGATTCTACGAGCAGTACTTC	CASSLDRTGFYEQYF
TRBV9	TRBD1	TRBJ2-7	once	TGTGCCAGCAGCGTAGGACAGGGACCCTACGAGCAGTACTTC	CASSVGQGPYEQYF
TRBV3-1/TRBV3-2	TRBD1	TRBJ2-3	.	TGTGCCAGCAGCCAAGATGGATCAGGGGGACAGAGGAATACGCAGTATTTT	CASSQDGSGGQRNTQYF
TRBV4-1	.	TRBJ2-1	.	TGCGCCAGCAGCTGGTATTGGTCAACGGGTGGGAATGAGCAGTTCTTC	CASSWYWSTGGNEQFF
TRBV3-1/TRBV3-2	.	TRBJ2-1	.	TGTGCCAGCAGCCAAGTCGGGAAATTCTACAATGAGCAGTTCTTC	CASSQVGKFYNEQFF
TRBV27	TRBD1	TRBJ1-1	.	TGTGCCAGCCGAGTGGACAGGTTCAACACTGAAGCTTTCTTT	CASRVDRFNTEAFF
TRBV7-7	TRBD1	TRBJ1-3	few	TGTGCTAGCGGCCCATCATCCGGGACAGCCGCTTACCTCTCTGGAAACACCATATATTTT	CASGPSSGTAAYLSGNTIYF
TRBV2	TRBD1	TRBJ1-1	.	TGTGCCAGCAGCCGGGACAGGGGGCTGAACACTGAAGCTTTCTTT	CASSRDRGLNTEAFF
TRBV12-1	.	TRBJ2-7	.	TGTGCTGGGACAGGAGCCGGCCGCCCCCACGAGCAGTACTTC	CAGTGAGRPHEQYF
TRBV7-8	.	TRBJ1-6	once	TGTGCCAGCAGCTTAGTAATAGGGGCCAGGGGCAATAATTCACCCCTCCACTTT	CASSLVIGARGNNSPLHF
TRBV5-1	TRBD2	TRBJ2-1	.	TGCGCCAGCGGTCGGGAGGACACCTACAATGAGCAGTTCTTC	CASGREDTYNEQFF
TRBV13	.	TRBJ1-3	.	TGTGCCAGCAGCTTAGGCACGGAGGCGTTGGTTGGAAACACCATATATTTT	CASSLGTEALVGNTIYF
TRBV11-1	.	TRBJ1-1	.	TGTGCCAGCAGCTCCTTAATGAACACTGAAGCTTTCTTT	CASSSLMNTEAFF
TRBV11-3	TRBD2	TRBJ2-2	.	TGTGCCAGCAGCTTAGGCGGGAGCAGGACCGGGGAGCTGTTTTTT	CASSLGGSRTGELFF
TRBV5-1	.	TRBJ2-7	.	TGCGCCAGCAGCCTAAACCCGCGGACATCCTTCCCCCGATTC	CASSLNPRTSFPRF
TRBV19	TRBD1	TRBJ2-3	once	TGTGCCAGTAGACGTACCGGGACAGGATACACAGATACGCAGTATTTT	CASRRTGTGYTDTQYF